The clone carrying this TCR beta chain came up once. Its antigen is currently unknown. One end of the junction varies from germline; a read error may be responsible. Sequencing was performed with immunoSEQ multiplex PCR; in TCRdb, only in-frame clones are kept and a portion is missing. The repertoire holds around 29,000 clones, less than 95% seen once, with about 1% in the top ten. The data were obtained in a study of T cells in localized non-small cell lung cancer. General study findings and limits: With higher T cell density in blood came longer overall survival. Because only a single region of the tumor was sequenced, heterogeneity remains possible.

Germline V gene lookup returns CDR1 LGHNA and CDR2 YSLEER. The CDR3 extends over 15 amino acids. The input for sequencing was peripheral blood, taken before any cancer treatment. This chain uses TRBV4-3 with TRBJ2-7; D might be TRBD2 (5 bases). The receptor's source is a woman aged 40-69 years with stage I lung adenocarcinoma. In nucleotides, the CDR3 is TGCGCCAGCAGGCAAGAGGAGCACGGTATCGGGAAGCAGTACTTC. Translated: CASRQEEHGIGKQYF.